This T cell receptor beta chain comes out of a study of Graves' ophthalmopathy and Graves' hyperthyroidism. Clinical symptoms, serum thyroxine, TRAb, thyroid ultrasound and orbital computed tomography formed the basis of diagnosis. This CDR3 region has 14 residues. Germline CDR1 reads MNHNS; CDR2 reads SASEGT. V lost 4 bases to trimming and J lost 2 bases; unmatched junction nucleotides: 1. Overall study results and limits: From stable hyperthyroidism, ophthalmopathy was separated by a 13-signature model with 87.88% sensitivity and roughly 84% specificity. Most expanded thyroid clonotypes above 0.001 frequency also appeared in blood.

This clonotype has at least ten counts. Its specificity is not known. RNA transcripts served as template for amplifying TCR beta CDR3 sequences. Scientists carried out first-round RT-PCR using HTBI primers and then a second-round multiplex PCR. TCRdb analysed the multiplex PCR reads with MiXCR anew, one entry per CDR3 protein. This sample carries 400,000 to 500,000 distinct CDR3 sequences, around 21% of them seen once, and the ten largest clones take 3%. Sequencing used peripheral blood. The chain is built from TRBV6-1 and TRBJ1-2, with 10 bases lining up with TRBD1. This receptor was identified in a woman aged 18 to 35 with stable Graves' hyperthyroidism. The DNA for the CDR3 is TGTGCCAGCAGTGTGGGACAGGGGAACTATGGCTACACCTTC. Its protein product is CASSVGQGNYGYTF.